Listed below are T cell receptor beta chains from one sample, sequenced in a study of cytomegalovirus exposure and HLA in healthy donors. Data came from immunoSEQ multiplex PCR; TCRdb stores just in-frame clones and leaves some out. The profile shows some 110,000 clones, nearly 80% of them singletons. Material for sequencing was PBMCs. The source is a man between 25 and 39 years old in good health and CMV-seronegative. Each CDR3 is given without its conserved first and last residue. A D gene is named only where the DNA matches it firmly.

TRBJ1-5,TRBV27,TRBD1,ASSAYRGDQPQH
TRBJ1-4,TRBV4-3,NA,ASSHPQSENEKLF
TRBJ2-3,TRBV7-2,TRBD1,ASSGPPGQFTDTQY
TRBJ1-1,TRBV2,NA,ASREGGTEAF
TRBJ2-7,TRBV28,TRBD1,ASSPGTALYEQY
TRBJ1-5,TRBV7-9,NA,ASSLADQPQH
TRBJ2-3,TRBV4-1,TRBD2,ASSQTLAGGRDTQY
TRBJ1-2,TRBV7-2,TRBD1,ASSLGARGRAGYT
TRBJ1-2,TRBV7-8,TRBD1,ASSPGDRESLYGYT
TRBJ2-7,TRBV11-2,TRBD1,ASSSHRGQGPPYYEQY
TRBJ2-7,TRBV28,TRBD2,ASKLSGSYEQY
TRBJ2-7,TRBV29-1,TRBD1,SVERQGGYEQY
TRBJ1-2,TRBV5-6,NA,ASRRAAGSPYGYT
TRBJ2-1,TRBV27,TRBD2,ASIQRGGRYNEQF
TRBJ1-2,TRBV6-1,NA,ASSLDSYGYT